One TCR beta chain is described in this entry. Its antigen is unidentified. The PCR had 60 Vbeta and 13 Jbeta primers. Some clones are missing from TCRdb's copy, which holds only in-frame ones; the method was immunoSEQ multiplex PCR. The table records 100,000 to 150,000 clones, roughly 76% of them present only once. The sample originates from a study of cytomegalovirus exposure and HLA in healthy donors. Overall study context: Researchers previously reported finding roughly 120 million unique TCR beta sequences from 170 million or so T cells. Study-wide findings and caveats: In a later analysis, HLA-associated beta chains showed higher expansion and lower generation probabilities than comparable chains. The authors enumerated some 160 TCR beta chains as linked to cytomegalovirus.

The V gene end was trimmed by 4 bases and the J gene end by 2 bases; junction bases not matched to a gene: 9. Germline V gives CDR1 SGHDT, CDR2 YYEEEE. The length of the CDR3 is 17 residues. The chain employs TRBV5-6 and TRBJ1-5; 10 positions match TRBD1. This clonotype originated in a man aged 50 or older in good health and CMV-seropositive. The source material was PBMCs. For the CDR3, the DNA is TGTGCCAGCAGCGCTGTCGGAGGGACAGGGGGCAATCAGCCCCAGCATTTT. Protein product: CASSAVGGTGGNQPQHF.